This T cell receptor (beta chain) was captured by sequencing in a study of T cells in Graves' hyperthyroidism and ophthalmopathy. Germline lookup yields CDR1 SGHAT and CDR2 FQNNGV. Between the trimmed V and J ends, which lost 5 bases and 4 bases, there was a span of 11 bases. CDR3 length: 13 amino acids. TCR beta CDR3 region amplification was performed from RNA transcripts. The HTBI set primed first-round TCR CDR3 RT-PCR. TCRdb used MiXCR to reprocess the multiplex PCR reads, holding one entry per CDR3 protein. The sample gives under 600,000 distinct CDR3 sequences, around 15% of which show up once; roughly 3.3% is in the top ten. This clonotype was observed many times.

The sample was blood. This sequence joins TRBV11-2 and TRBJ1-1; D gene ambiguous. The TCR was taken from a woman aged 40 to 55 with Graves' ophthalmopathy. Here the CDR3 DNA reads TGTGCCAGCAGCCCAGGTACGGCCACTGAAGCTTTCTTT. Protein: CASSPGTATEAFF. The whole variable domain, filled in from reference TRBV11-2 and TRBJ1-1, reads EAGVAQSPRYKIIEKRQSVAFWCNPISGHATLYWYQQILGQGPKLLIQFQNNGVVDDSQLPKDRFSAERLKGVDSTLKIQPAKLEDSAVYLCASSPGTATEAFFGQGTRLTVV.